Shown below are 13 T cell receptor beta chains from a single sample sequenced in a study of CD8 T cells in ankylosing spondylitis. TCRdb reanalysed the 5' RACE reads using MiXCR and keeps one entry per CDR3 protein. In the table there are a few hundred thousand distinct CDR3 sequences, about 24% of which are singletons. Sequenced sample: blood, either unsorted or a sorted T cell fraction (not recorded which). Receptors were obtained from a male donor with ankylosing spondylitis or in good health (not recorded which).

The chain recombines TRBV12-3 or TRBV12-4 with TRBJ2-2; 8 nucleotides line up with TRBD1. J was trimmed by 6 bases and V by 5 bases; bases with no gene match: 5. The CDR3 extends over 14 amino acids. CDR3 sequence (DNA): TGTGCCAGCAGTGGGACAGGAAGCGCCGGGGAGCTGTTTTTT. Protein sequence: CASSGTGSAGELFF.

This chain links TRBV2 with TRBJ2-7; no firm D call. Germline assignment: CDR1 SNHLY and CDR2 FYNNEI. The CDR3 length is 13 residues. V was clipped by 2 bases and J by 2 bases, with 7 bases between them. DNA for the CDR3: TGTGCCAGCAGTGAAAGGGCCGCCTACGAGCAGTACTTC. Translated, it gives CASSERAAYEQYF.

In the case of this clonotype: A much larger clone differs by one base, so this may be a read error. The chain is built from TRBV2 and TRBJ2-3; 7 bases agree with TRBD2. Germline CDR1 and CDR2: SNHLY and FYNNEI. CDR3 size: 12 residues. The CDR3 DNA follows: TGTGCCAGAACCGAGGCGGGAGATACGCTGTATTTT. The encoded protein is CARTEAGDTLYF.

The table lists this clonotype with many counts. The chain has TRBV7-7 and TRBJ2-5, with 10 bases identical to TRBD1. J was trimmed by 3 bases and V by 0 bases; bases with no gene match: 1. Germline lookup yields CDR1 SSHAT and CDR2 FNYEAQ (reference sequence). The CDR3 runs 15 residues. CDR3: CASSLAGTGEETQYF. CDR3 bases: TGTGCCAGCAGCTTAGCCGGGACAGGGGAAGAGACCCAGTACTTC.

The genes are TRBV20-1 and TRBJ2-7, with TRBD2 as a possible D gene (6 bases). The CDR3 is made up of 16 amino acids. Germline loops: CDR1 DFQATT, CDR2 SNEGSKA (reference sequence). CDR3 sequence reads: CSPTRGWPLVSYEQYF. The CDR3 DNA reads TGCAGCCCTACTCGGGGGTGGCCCCTGGTGTCCTACGAGCAGTACTTC.

The table lists this clonotype with many counts. The gene calls are TRBV20-1 and TRBJ2-7; D is unclear. Looked up from germline, CDR1 is DFQATT and CDR2 is SNEGSKA (reference sequence). Trimming stripped 6 bases from V and 2 bases from J, with 14 bases between. CDR3 length equals 13 residues. The CDR3 DNA is TGCAGTGCCGAGTGGGTAGAAACCTACGAGCAGTACTTC. Encoded protein: CSAEWVETYEQYF.

As DNA, the CDR3 is TGTGCCAGCAGTAGACAGGCCCCGCGTAATGAGCAGTTCTTC. It translates to CASSRQAPRNEQFF. The chain is built from TRBV12-3 or TRBV12-4 and TRBJ2-1; possible D gene TRBD1, 6 bases. Between the trimmed V and J ends, which lost 5 bases and 7 bases, there was a span of 15 bases. This CDR3 region has 14 residues.

The rearrangement joins TRBV5-1 to TRBJ2-3, with D possibly matching TRBD1 (5 bases). V lost 3 bases and J 6 bases, leaving 14 bases between the germline ends. CDR1 and CDR2 from the germline V gene are SGHRS and YFSETQ. The CDR3 runs 14 residues. The CDR3 coding sequence is TGCGCCAGCAGCTATGACACAGGTGCGGATACGCAGTATTTT. Translation: CASSYDTGADTQYF.

This clonotype has at least ten counts. The chain joins TRBV10-2 to TRBJ2-7; TRBD1 matches 9 bases. Germline CDR1 is WSHSY and CDR2 is SAAADI. This CDR3 contains 14 residues. J lost 3 bases, V lost 6 bases, and 6 bases had no gene match. CDR3 region: CASRAGQGYYEQYF. The DNA of the CDR3 is TGCGCCAGCAGAGCGGGACAGGGTTACTACGAGCAGTACTTC.

CDR3 coding DNA: TGCAGCGTTGCCCCTAGACTAGCTGTTGGGGACAATGAGCAGTTCTTC. Translating it yields CSVAPRLAVGDNEQFF. The V and J genes are TRBV29-1 and TRBJ2-1, with TRBD2 matching over 7 bases. The ends lost 4 bases at V and 5 bases at J; junction bases unmatched: 14. Germline loops: CDR1 SQVTM, CDR2 ANQGSEA. The CDR3 runs 16 residues.

V and J are TRBV5-5 and TRBJ2-1; D might be TRBD2 (5 bases). Trimming removed 0 bases from V and 6 bases from J, with 7 bases in between. CDR1 and CDR2 (germline): SGHKS, YYEKEE (reference sequence). This CDR3 comprises 13 residues. The CDR3 DNA follows: TGTGCCAGCAGCTTGGTACTAGGCAATGAGCAGTTCTTC. Protein product: CASSLVLGNEQFF.

The table lists this clonotype with many counts. The gene calls are TRBV7-9 and TRBJ2-7; D possibly corresponds to TRBD1 (5 bases). The length of the CDR3 is 14 residues. The germline V gene encodes CDR1 SEHNR and CDR2 FQNEAQ (reference sequence). V lost 5 bases to trimming and J lost 5 bases, with 16 bases between them. The CDR3 nucleotides read TGTGCCAGCAGCCAGGGTTTACGGGCGAACGAGCAGTACTTC. This sequence encodes CASSQGLRANEQYF.

This clonotype was seen a few times. The chain has TRBV15 and TRBJ2-7, with D possibly TRBD2 on 5 matching bases. Trimming left V 1 base short and J 2 bases short, with 12 bases between. Looked up from germline, CDR1 is LNHNV and CDR2 is YYDKDF (reference sequence). This CDR3 has 15 residues. CDR3 region: CATSRARTGTYEQYF. The CDR3 region has the DNA TGTGCCACCAGCAGAGCACGGACGGGAACCTACGAGCAGTACTTC.